This entry describes one T cell receptor beta chain. No antigen is known for it. Triplicate roughly 270,000-cell sorts were made of each CD8+ T cell subset. This entry comes from a study of CXCR3-negative and CXCR3-positive naive CD8 T cells. In the study overall: The TRB read total, about 150 million, broke down to about 1.5 +/- 0.3 million reads per library. Study-wide findings and caveats: From TRB CDR3 properties, TCR strength was inferred; surface CD5 did not differ between naive subsets. Memory, not naive, CXCR3-negative and CXCR3-positive cells differed in TRBV-TRBJ usage.

The CDR3 length is 12 residues. Germline CDR1 reads MNHEY; CDR2 reads SMNVEV (reference sequence). Researchers prepared the TRB cDNA libraries using 5' RACE with UMI labels. No DNA is given; TCRdb re-called the 5' RACE reads and lists each CDR3 protein once. The sample is made up of under 25,000 distinct CDR3 sequences, and the top ten hold around 18% of it. This chain uses TRBV27 with TRBJ1-2. The sequence came from a human donor in good health. Some clones in this sample may be carry-over from other donors' samples. The sample consisted of memory CD8+ T cells from blood. CDR3 in amino acids: CASRTANYGYTF.